One T cell receptor beta chain is described in this entry. Its specificity is unknown. The data were obtained in a study of cytomegalovirus exposure and HLA in healthy donors. General study findings and limits: Researchers reported from a later analysis that most CMV-associated TCR beta chains appeared HLA-restricted. Despite most TCR sequences being rare, some public TCRs occurred in many donors.

The CDR3 extends over 13 amino acids. Germline CDR1 and CDR2: MNHEY and SMNVEV (reference sequence). V was trimmed by 6 bases and J by 3 bases, leaving 11 bases between them. It was with 60 Vbeta and 13 Jbeta primers that the PCR ran. This table comes from immunoSEQ multiplex PCR, and its TCRdb copy is limited to in-frame clones, with some not included. This sample carries about 130,000 clones, approximately 61% of them seen once, and the ten largest clones take around 2.5%. This sequence was found in a woman in her thirties or forties in good health and CMV-seronegative. The chain uses TRBV27 and TRBJ1-1; D call uncertain. Material: PBMCs. CDR3 DNA sequence: TGTGCCAGCAGCCCCTCGTCGGACACTGAAGCTTTCTTT. This codes for CASSPSSDTEAFF.